This TCR beta chain comes out of a study of blood T cell repertoires in COVID-19 (dated by TCRdb to about 2020). Regarding the research as a whole: The collaborator samples originated in the United States, Italy and Spain and spanned the acute and convalescent phases of COVID-19. The dataset comprised deeply sampled blood TCRbeta repertoires from subjects exposed to, actively infected with, or recovered from COVID-19. The prospective study material was composed of cDNA or gDNA derived from T cells, B-cell-depleted T cells, or PBMCs. Where available, HLA class I and class II types were taken from metadata supplied by the sample provider and were not determined by assay-based typing. A freely available public database, intended as a resource for researchers studying the immune response to SARS-CoV-2, is where the repertoires were released. A de-identified subject ID, COVID-19 status, age in years and sex were almost always included in the sample metadata. Samples were obtained from the ongoing ImmuneRACE study (first 160 participants) and from some 1,200 subjects provided by 6 global collaborators.

Each collaborating institution followed its own protocols to collect whole blood in K2EDTA tubes. For TCRbeta analysis, collaborators shipped samples as frozen whole blood, isolated PBMCs, or DNA extracted from either of those sample types. The germline V gene encodes CDR1 MNHEY and CDR2 SVGAGI. Ends trimmed: V by 2 bases, J by 2 bases; bases unmatched to a gene: 0. The CDR3 covers 14 residues, taking in both the cysteine and the phenylalanine. The sequence is cut down to CDR3 DNA, 42 bases in frame from base 1. TCRbeta CDR3 regions were amplified from genomic DNA by means of the immunoSEQ Assay, a bias-controlled multiplex PCR. The authors' pipeline ran thus. Within the assay, amplification of reference gene primers was used to estimate how many nucleated cells each sample contained. To quantify the absolute abundance of each unique TCRbeta CDR3 rearrangement, sequence reads were collapsed and filtered. For each sample, productive Simpson clonality was calculated as the square root of Simpson's diversity index over productive rearrangements. The clones in this table, taken by TCRdb from immuneACCESS, are in-frame only. Not every clone is retained; where verified, under half of the shortfall comes from an unresolved V gene, and the cause of the rest is unknown. D and trimming come from the DNA, and the V and J calls and clone size come from that table. The sample table contains 200,000 to 300,000 clones; only one count was recorded for roughly 80% of them. More than 9.5% of the sample rests with the top ten.

In regard to this clone: Its antigen is still unknown. No per-base quality is available; no much larger clone lies one base away.

Paper-wide results and their limitations: The amount of clinical and demographic metadata varied by source and participant and was provided uncurated.

The rearrangement joined TRBV6-5 to TRBJ1-2, with 9 central nucleotides matching TRBD1. This TCR was recovered from a woman aged 80 or over with acute or convalescent COVID-19. The sample was peripheral blood. The sequence in DNA is TGTGCCAGCAGTTACGACAGGGGGAACTATGGCTACACCTTC. It codes for CASSYDRGNYGYTF.